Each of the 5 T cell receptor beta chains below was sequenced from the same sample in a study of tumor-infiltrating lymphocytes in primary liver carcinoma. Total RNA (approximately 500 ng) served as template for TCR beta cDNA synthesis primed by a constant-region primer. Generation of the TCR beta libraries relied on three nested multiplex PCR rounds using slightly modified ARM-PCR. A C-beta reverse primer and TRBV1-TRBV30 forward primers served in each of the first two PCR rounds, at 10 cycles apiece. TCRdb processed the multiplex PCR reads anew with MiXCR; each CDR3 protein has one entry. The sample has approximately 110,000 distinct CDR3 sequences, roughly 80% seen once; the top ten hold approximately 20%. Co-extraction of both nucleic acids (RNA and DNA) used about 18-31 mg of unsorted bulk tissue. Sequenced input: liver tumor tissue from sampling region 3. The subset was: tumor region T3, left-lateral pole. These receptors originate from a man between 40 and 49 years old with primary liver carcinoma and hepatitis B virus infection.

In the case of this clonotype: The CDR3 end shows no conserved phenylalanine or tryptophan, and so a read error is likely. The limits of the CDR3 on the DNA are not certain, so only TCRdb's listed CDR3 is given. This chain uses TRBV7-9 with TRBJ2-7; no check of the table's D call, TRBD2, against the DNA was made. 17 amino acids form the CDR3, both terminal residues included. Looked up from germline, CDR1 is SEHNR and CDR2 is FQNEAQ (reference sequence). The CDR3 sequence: CASSLGSGTSGGYEQCI.

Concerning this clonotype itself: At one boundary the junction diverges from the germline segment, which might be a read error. The CDR3 nucleotides read TGTGCCAGCAGTAACTCGACGCAGTTAGATGGCTACACCTTC. Translated, it gives CASSNSTQLDGYTF. This chain uses TRBV6-5 with TRBJ1-2; D not certain. Germline assignment: CDR1 MNHEY and CDR2 SVGAGI. The CDR3 sequence is 14 residues long.

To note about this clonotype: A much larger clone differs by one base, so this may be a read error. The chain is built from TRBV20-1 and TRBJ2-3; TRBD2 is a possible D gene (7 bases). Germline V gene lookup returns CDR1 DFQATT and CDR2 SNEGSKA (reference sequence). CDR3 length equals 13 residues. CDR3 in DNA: TGCAGTGCTCCCCACGGGGGGCTGGATACGCACTATTTT. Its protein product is CSAPHGGLDTHYF.

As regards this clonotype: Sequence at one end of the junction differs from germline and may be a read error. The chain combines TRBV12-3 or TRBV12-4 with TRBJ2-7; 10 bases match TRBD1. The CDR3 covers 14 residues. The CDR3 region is CASRQTGGMDEQYF. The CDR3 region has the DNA TGCGCCAGCAGACAGACAGGGGGCATGGACGAGCAGTACTTC.

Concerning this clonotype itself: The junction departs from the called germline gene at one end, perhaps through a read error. The CDR3 loop is CANSPTTGRYSPLHF. The CDR3 DNA reads as TGTGCCAACAGTCCTACCACAGGGAGGTATTCACCCCTCCACTTT. This chain joins TRBV28 and TRBJ1-6, with D perhaps TRBD1 (6 bases). The CDR3 spans 15 residues. Germline CDR1 and CDR2: MDHEN and SYDVKM.